The 13 T cell receptor beta chains below come from one sample, sequenced in a study of blood T cell repertoires in COVID-19. Profiled with immunoSEQ multiplex PCR; TCRdb holds only in-frame clones, not every one. The repertoire consists of about 190,000 clones, with 84% occurring once and the leading ten covering around an eighth. The sequencing input was peripheral blood. Receptor source: a man aged 25 to 45 with active or convalescent COVID-19.

J is TRBJ1-5 and V is TRBV28; the D gene is possibly TRBD1 (6 bases). Between the trimmed V and J ends, which lost 9 bases and 6 bases, there was a span of 27 bases. The CDR3 is 17 amino acids. Looked up from germline, CDR1 is MDHEN and CDR2 is SYDVKM. The chain's CDR3 is CASGGPGDTQTRQPQHF. The CDR3 DNA reads as TGTGCCAGTGGCGGTCCAGGGGACACCCAGACTCGTCAGCCCCAGCATTTT.

This clone was picked up a small number of times. The chain joins TRBV5-1 to TRBJ2-2, with 13 bases matching TRBD2. The CDR3 has 18 residues. V lost 4 bases to trimming and J lost 8 bases; unmatched junction nucleotides: 14. CDR1 and CDR2 (germline): SGHRS, YFSETQ. The CDR3 DNA reads TGCGCCAGCAGCACCGGACTAGCGGGGGCCTCGGTAGCTGGGGAGCTGTTTTTT. It codes for CASSTGLAGASVAGELFF.

This rearrangement joins TRBV11-3 to TRBJ1-2, with 8 bases lining up with TRBD1. With 3 bases clipped from V and 8 bases from J, the junction kept 2 bases outside the gene matches. Germline V gives CDR1 SGHNT, CDR2 YENEEA. The CDR3 contains 12 residues. The CDR3 sequence: CASSLDREGYTF. The DNA for the CDR3 is TGTGCCAGCAGCTTGGACAGGGAAGGCTACACCTTC.

The CDR3 nucleotides are TGTGCCAGCAGCTTAGATAGTCGGGCTAGCGGGGAAGAGACCCAGTACTTC. Residues: CASSLDSRASGEETQYF. V usage is TRBV7-8 and J usage is TRBJ2-5; 9 bases align to TRBD2. Trimming removed 1 base from V and 3 bases from J; junction bases left unmatched: 9. This CDR3 contains 17 residues. Germline V CDR1 and CDR2: SGHVS, FQNEAQ.

This chain uses TRBV4-3 with TRBJ2-1; no clear D gene. Trimming shortened V by 0 bases and J by 7 bases, and 7 bases separated the two germline ends. Germline V gene sequence: CDR1 LGHNA, CDR2 YSLEER. The CDR3 consists of 13 residues. CDR3 DNA sequence: TGCGCCAGCAGCCAAGAGCTCGGGAATGAGCAGTTCTTC. Translating gives CASSQELGNEQFF.

This chain links TRBV30 with TRBJ2-3; 13 bases line up with TRBD2. The CDR3 has 15 residues. Germline CDR1 is GTSNPN and CDR2 is SVGIG (reference sequence). With V trimmed by 1 base and J by 5 bases, 3 bases remained unmatched. CDR3 protein: CAWSATSGGIDTQYF. The CDR3 DNA follows: TGTGCCTGGAGTGCGACTAGCGGGGGGATAGATACGCAGTATTTT.

The CDR3 DNA reads as TGTGCCACCCAGGTAGACAGGGTGAACACTGAAGCTTTCTTT. Encoded protein: CATQVDRVNTEAFF. The chain is built from TRBV15 and TRBJ1-1; 7 nucleotides align to TRBD1. The CDR3 has 14 amino acids. V was pared by 8 bases and J by 0 bases, with 6 bases of the junction left unmatched. CDR1 and CDR2 from the germline V gene are LNHNV and YYDKDF (reference sequence).

CDR3 in amino acids: CASSEYQNEQYF. The CDR3 region has the DNA TGCGCCAGCAGTGAGTACCAGAACGAGCAGTACTTC. The V call is TRBV10-1, the J call TRBJ2-7, with D hard to call. Germline V gene lookup returns CDR1 WNHNN and CDR2 SYGVQD (reference sequence). This CDR3 comprises 12 residues. With 1 base removed from V and 5 bases from J, the gap between germline ends came to 6 bases.

This chain connects TRBV11-3 to TRBJ1-1; 8 bases map to TRBD1. In germline, CDR1 is SGHNT, CDR2 YENEEA. The CDR3 length is 15 residues. After removal of 3 bases from V and 0 bases from J, the junction contained 3 bases not matched to a gene. In nucleotides, the CDR3 is TGTGCCAGCAGCTTGACAGGGGCATTGAACACTGAAGCTTTCTTT. Amino acid sequence: CASSLTGALNTEAFF.

The J gene is TRBJ1-2, the V gene TRBV7-8; 7 nucleotides agree with TRBD1. The CDR3 has 16 amino acids. The trim removed 2 bases at V and 7 bases at J, leaving 13 bases unmatched. Germline CDR1 reads SGHVS; CDR2 reads FQNEAQ. The CDR3 DNA follows: TGTGCCAGCAGCTTAAACATCCGCCCAGGGGGATTTGGCTACACCTTC. As protein: CASSLNIRPGGFGYTF.

The gene calls are TRBV7-9 and TRBJ1-2, with TRBD1 matching 8 bases. The CDR3 totals 15 residues. Germline CDR1 is SEHNR and CDR2 is FQNEAQ (reference sequence). The junction had 5 bases not matched to a gene; V was cut back by 1 base and J by 4 bases. The CDR3 DNA is TGTGCCAGCAGCTTAGATCTTCAGGGGGCCTATGGCTACACCTTC. It yields the protein CASSLDLQGAYGYTF.

This chain uses TRBV10-3 with TRBJ1-6, with TRBD1 as a possible D gene (5 bases). Trimming stripped 3 bases from V and 7 bases from J, with 16 bases between. CDR1 ENHRY and CDR2 SYGVKD come from the germline V gene. CDR3 length equals 16 residues. The CDR3 sequence is CAISDPQGGNNSPLHF. Written as DNA, the CDR3 is TGTGCCATCAGTGATCCGCAGGGAGGCAACAATTCACCCCTCCACTTT.

V gene TRBV6-5 combines with J gene TRBJ2-7, with D perhaps TRBD1 (6 bases). Trimming took 7 bases from V and 6 from J, leaving 19 bases between them. The CDR3 is 14 amino acids. Germline V gene lookup returns CDR1 MNHEY and CDR2 SVGAGI. DNA of the CDR3: TGTGCCAGCACGTCTCGGTCAGGGGCGTCCGAGCAGTACGTC. It translates to CASTSRSGASEQYV.